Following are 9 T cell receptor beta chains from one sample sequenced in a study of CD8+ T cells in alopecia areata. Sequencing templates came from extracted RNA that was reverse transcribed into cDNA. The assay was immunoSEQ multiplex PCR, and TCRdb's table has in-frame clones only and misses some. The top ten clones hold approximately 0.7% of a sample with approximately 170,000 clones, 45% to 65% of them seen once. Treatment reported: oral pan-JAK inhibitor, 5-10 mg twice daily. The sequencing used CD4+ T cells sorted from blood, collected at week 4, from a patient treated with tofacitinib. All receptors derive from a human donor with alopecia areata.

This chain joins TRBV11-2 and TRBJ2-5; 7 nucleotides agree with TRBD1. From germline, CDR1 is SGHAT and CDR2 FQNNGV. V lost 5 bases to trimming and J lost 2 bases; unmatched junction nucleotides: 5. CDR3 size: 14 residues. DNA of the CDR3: TGTGCCAGCAGCGTTCAGGGACAGCAAGAGACCCAGTACTTC. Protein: CASSVQGQQETQYF.

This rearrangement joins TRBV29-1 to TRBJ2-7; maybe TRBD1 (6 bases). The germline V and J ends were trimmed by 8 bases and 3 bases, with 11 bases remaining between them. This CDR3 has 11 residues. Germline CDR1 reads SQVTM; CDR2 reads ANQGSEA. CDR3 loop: CSLAGDYEQYF. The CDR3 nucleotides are TGCAGCCTTGCAGGGGACTACGAGCAGTACTTC.

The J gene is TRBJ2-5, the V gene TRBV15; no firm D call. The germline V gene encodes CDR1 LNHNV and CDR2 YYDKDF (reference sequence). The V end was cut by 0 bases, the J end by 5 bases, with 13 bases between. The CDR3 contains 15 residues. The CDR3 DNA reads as TGTGCCACCAGCAGAGACCCTTACCCCCAGGAGACCCAGTACTTC. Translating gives CATSRDPYPQETQYF.

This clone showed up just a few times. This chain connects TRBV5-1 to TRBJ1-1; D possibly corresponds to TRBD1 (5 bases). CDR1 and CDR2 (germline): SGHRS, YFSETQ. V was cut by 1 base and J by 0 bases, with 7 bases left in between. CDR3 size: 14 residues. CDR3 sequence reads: CASSLKGMNTEAFF. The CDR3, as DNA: TGCGCCAGCAGCTTGAAGGGGATGAACACTGAAGCTTTCTTT.

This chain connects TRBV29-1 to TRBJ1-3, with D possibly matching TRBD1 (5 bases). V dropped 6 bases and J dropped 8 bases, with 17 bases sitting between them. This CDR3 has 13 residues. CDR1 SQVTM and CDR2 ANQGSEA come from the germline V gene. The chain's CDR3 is CSVTQGNLDTIYF. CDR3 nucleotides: TGCAGCGTGACTCAGGGTAATCTCGACACCATATATTTT.

This chain's CDR3 is CASSQGWRERWETQYF. The CDR3 bases are TGCGCCAGCAGCCAAGGGTGGCGGGAGAGATGGGAGACCCAGTACTTC. The gene calls are TRBV4-1 and TRBJ2-5; TRBD2 agrees at 7 bases. CDR1 and CDR2 (germline): MGHRA, YSYEKL. The CDR3 contains 16 residues. Germline trimming cut 1 base from V and 5 bases from J; bases unmatched to any gene: 10.

The CDR3 nucleotides read TGTGCCAGCTCACCACGAGGAGCCCCGACCAACAATGAGCAGTTCTTC. Encoded protein: CASSPRGAPTNNEQFF. V is TRBV18 and J is TRBJ2-1; D ambiguous. V was trimmed by 1 base and J by 5 bases, leaving 15 bases between them. From germline, CDR1 is KGHSH and CDR2 LQKENI. The CDR3 consists of 16 residues. Combining the CDR3 with reference TRBV18 and TRBJ2-1 gives the whole variable domain NAGVMQNPRHLVRRRGQEARLRCSPMKGHSHVYWYRQLPEEGLKFMVYLQKENIIDESGMPKERFSAEFPKEGPSILRIQQVVRGDSAAYFCASSPRGAPTNNEQFFGPGTRLTVL.

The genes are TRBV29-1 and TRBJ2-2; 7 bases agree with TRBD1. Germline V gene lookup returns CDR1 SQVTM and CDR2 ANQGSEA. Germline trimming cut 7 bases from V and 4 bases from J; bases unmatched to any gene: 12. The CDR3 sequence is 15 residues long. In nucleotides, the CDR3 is TGCAGCGCTATACCCGGGACAGTGAGCACCGGGGAGCTGTTTTTT. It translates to CSAIPGTVSTGELFF.

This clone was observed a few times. Written as DNA, the CDR3 is TGCAGCGTTGAGGCAGAGACCCAGTACTTC. Encoded protein: CSVEAETQYF. The chain has TRBV29-1 and TRBJ2-5; no clear D gene. This CDR3 is 10 amino acids long. From germline, CDR1 is SQVTM and CDR2 ANQGSEA. The V gene lost 3 bases and the J gene lost 4 bases, with 3 bases spanning the gap.